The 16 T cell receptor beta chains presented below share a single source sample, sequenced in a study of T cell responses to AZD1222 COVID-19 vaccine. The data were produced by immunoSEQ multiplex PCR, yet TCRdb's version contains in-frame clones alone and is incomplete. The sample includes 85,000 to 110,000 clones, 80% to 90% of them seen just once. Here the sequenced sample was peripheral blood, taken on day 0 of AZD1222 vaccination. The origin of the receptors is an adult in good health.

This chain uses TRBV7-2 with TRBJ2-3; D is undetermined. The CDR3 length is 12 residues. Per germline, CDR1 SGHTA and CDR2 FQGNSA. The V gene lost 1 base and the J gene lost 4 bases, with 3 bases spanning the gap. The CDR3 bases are TGTGCCAGCAGCTTAGTAGCAGATACGCAGTATTTT. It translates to CASSLVADTQYF.

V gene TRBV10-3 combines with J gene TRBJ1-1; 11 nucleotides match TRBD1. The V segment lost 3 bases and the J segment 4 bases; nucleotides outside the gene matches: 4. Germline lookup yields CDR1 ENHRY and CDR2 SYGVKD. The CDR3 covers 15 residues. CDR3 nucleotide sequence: TGTGCCATCAGTGAAGCCGGGACAGGGGGCACTGAAGCTTTCTTT. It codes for CAISEAGTGGTEAFF.

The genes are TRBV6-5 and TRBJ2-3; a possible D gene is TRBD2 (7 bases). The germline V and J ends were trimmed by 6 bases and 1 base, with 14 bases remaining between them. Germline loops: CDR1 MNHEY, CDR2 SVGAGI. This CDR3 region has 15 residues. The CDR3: CASSGGGAGTDTQYF. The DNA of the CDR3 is TGTGCCAGCAGCGGAGGGGGGGCGGGCACAGATACGCAGTATTTT.

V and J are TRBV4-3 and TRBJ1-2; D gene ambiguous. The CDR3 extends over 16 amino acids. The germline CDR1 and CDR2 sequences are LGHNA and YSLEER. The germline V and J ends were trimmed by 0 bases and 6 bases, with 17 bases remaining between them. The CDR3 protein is CASSQEFTPNRNGYTF. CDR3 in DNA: TGCGCCAGCAGCCAAGAGTTCACACCTAATCGGAATGGCTACACCTTC.

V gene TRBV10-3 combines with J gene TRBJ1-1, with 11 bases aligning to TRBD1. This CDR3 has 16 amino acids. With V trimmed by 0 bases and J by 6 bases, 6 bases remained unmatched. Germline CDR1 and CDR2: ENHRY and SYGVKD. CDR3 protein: CAISESPGTGGSEAFF. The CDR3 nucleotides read TGTGCCATCAGTGAGTCGCCTGGGACAGGGGGATCTGAAGCTTTCTTT.

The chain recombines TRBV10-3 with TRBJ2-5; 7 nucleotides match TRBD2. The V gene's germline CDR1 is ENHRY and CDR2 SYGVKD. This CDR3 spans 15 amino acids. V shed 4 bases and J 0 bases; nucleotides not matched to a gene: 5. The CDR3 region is CAISGRGGDQETQYF. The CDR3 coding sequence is TGTGCCATCAGTGGACGTGGGGGGGACCAAGAGACCCAGTACTTC.

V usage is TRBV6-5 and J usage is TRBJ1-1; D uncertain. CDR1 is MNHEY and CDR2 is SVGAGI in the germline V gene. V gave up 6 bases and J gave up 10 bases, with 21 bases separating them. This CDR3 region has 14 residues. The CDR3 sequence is CASSPTGARQAAFF. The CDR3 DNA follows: TGTGCCAGCAGCCCCACCGGAGCCCGACAAGCAGCTTTCTTT.

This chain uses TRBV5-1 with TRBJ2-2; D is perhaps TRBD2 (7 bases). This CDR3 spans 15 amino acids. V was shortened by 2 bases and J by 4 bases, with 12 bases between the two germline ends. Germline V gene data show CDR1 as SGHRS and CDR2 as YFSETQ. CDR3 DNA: TGCGCCAGCAGCTTCCGGGGGGCGGTCACCGGGGAGCTGTTTTTT. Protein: CASSFRGAVTGELFF.

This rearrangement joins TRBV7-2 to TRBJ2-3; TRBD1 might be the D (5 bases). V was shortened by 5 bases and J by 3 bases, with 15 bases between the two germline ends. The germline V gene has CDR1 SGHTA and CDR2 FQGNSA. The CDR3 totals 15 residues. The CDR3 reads CASSPSQGRTDTQYF. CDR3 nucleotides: TGTGCCAGCAGCCCCTCCCAGGGTAGGACAGATACGCAGTATTTT.

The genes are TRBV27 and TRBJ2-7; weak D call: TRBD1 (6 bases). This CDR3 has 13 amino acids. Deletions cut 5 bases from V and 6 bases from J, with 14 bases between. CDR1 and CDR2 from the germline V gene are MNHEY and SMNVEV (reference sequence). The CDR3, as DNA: TGTGCCAGCAGTAGGGGGACCTCGGGCGAGCAGTACTTC. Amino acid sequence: CASSRGTSGEQYF.

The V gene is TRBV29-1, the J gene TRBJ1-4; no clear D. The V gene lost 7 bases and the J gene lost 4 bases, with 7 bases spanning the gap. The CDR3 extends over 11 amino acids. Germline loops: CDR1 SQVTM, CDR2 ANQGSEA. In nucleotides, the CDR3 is TGCAGCGCCTTAGGTAATGAAAAACTGTTTTTT. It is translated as CSALGNEKLFF.

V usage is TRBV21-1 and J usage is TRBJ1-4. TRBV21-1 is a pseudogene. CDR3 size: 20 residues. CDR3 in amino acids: CASSKEGGMVEGSTNEKLFF. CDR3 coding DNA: TGTGCCAGCAGCAAAGAGGGGGGAATGGTAGAAGGCTCAACTAATGAAAAACTGTTTTTT.

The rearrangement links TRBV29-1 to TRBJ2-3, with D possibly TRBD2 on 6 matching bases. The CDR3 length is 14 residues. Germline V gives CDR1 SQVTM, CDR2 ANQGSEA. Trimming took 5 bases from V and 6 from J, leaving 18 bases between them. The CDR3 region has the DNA TGCAGCGTTCCGGCAGGGACTCCGTCGGATACGCAGTATTTT. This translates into CSVPAGTPSDTQYF.

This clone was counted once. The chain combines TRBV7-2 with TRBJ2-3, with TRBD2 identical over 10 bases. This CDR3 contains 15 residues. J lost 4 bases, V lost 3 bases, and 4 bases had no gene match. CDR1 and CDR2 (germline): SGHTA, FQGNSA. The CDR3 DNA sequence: TGTGCCAGCAGCTTGACTAGCGGGCCGTCAGATACGCAGTATTTT. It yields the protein CASSLTSGPSDTQYF.

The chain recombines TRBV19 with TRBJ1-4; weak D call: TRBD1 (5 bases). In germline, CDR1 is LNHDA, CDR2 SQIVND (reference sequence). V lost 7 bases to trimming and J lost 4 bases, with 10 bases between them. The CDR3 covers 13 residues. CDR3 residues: CASKGVLNEKLFF. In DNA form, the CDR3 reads TGTGCCAGTAAAGGGGTGCTTAATGAAAAACTGTTTTTT. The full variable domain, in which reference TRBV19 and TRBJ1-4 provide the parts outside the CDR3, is DGGITQSPKYLFRKEGQNVTLSCEQNLNHDAMYWYRQDPGQGLRLIYYSQIVNDFQKGDIAEGYSVSREKKESFPLTVTSAQKNPTAFYLCASKGVLNEKLFFGSGTQLSVL.

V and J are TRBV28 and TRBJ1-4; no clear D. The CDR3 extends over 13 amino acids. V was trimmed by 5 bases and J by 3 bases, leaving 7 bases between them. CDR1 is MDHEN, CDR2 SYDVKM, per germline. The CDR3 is CASSKAANEKLFF. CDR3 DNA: TGTGCCAGCAGTAAGGCGGCTAATGAAAAACTGTTTTTT.